The 2 T cell receptor beta chains given below trace back to one sample, sequenced in a study of blood T cell repertoires in COVID-19. Some clones are missing from TCRdb's copy, which holds only in-frame ones; the method was immunoSEQ multiplex PCR. This table has roughly 200,000 clones, 76% appearing once. Material for sequencing was peripheral blood. These receptors came from a woman between 45 and 60 years old with active or convalescent COVID-19.

This clone has a handful of counts. This chain links TRBV5-5 with TRBJ2-6; 10 bases are a match to TRBD1. CDR3 length equals 18 residues. Germline lookup yields CDR1 SGHKS and CDR2 YYEKEE (reference sequence). Trimming took 7 bases from V and 3 from J; bases not matched to a gene: 13. CDR3 sequence: CASPPPGQGIVGANVLTF. The CDR3, as DNA: TGTGCCAGCCCCCCGCCGGGACAGGGGATTGTTGGGGCCAACGTCCTGACTTTC.

This clone has more than one count but fewer than ten. The chain carries TRBV7-6 and TRBJ2-7; TRBD2 matches 10 bases. CDR1 SGHVS and CDR2 FNYEAQ come from the germline V gene. The V and J ends lost 7 bases and 6 bases, in that order; junction bases with no gene match: 15. The length of the CDR3 is 16 residues. CDR3 sequence reads: CASTLDRGLAGAEQYF. CDR3 nucleotide sequence: TGTGCCAGCACTTTGGATAGAGGGCTAGCGGGAGCCGAGCAGTACTTC.